Given below is one T cell receptor beta chain in context. The antigen is not known. The donors, healthy Caucasians from Russia, were aged about 6 to 90. A second PCR, run for 7 to 11 cycles, used a sample-barcoded 5' primer plus a J-beta primer mix. TCRdb analysed the 5' RACE reads with MiXCR anew, one entry per CDR3 protein. The table has roughly 1,300,000 distinct CDR3 sequences, approximately 59% seen once. This specimen comes from a study of blood T cells in healthy people across ages. Study-wide context: There was about one barcoded beta molecule captured by template switching per two T cells. Study-wide points: As naive T cell percentage varied, TCR beta diversity correlated strongly with it. Age brought a roughly linear fall in TCR beta diversity measured per million T cells.

Trimming cost V 0 bases and J 6 bases; bases outside gene matches: 7. Germline V gene data show CDR1 as MGHRA and CDR2 as YSYEKL. The CDR3 is 15 residues long. The TCR sequence derives from a man between 18 and 35 years old in good health. The sequenced sample consisted of blood. The V call is TRBV4-1, the J call TRBJ2-7, with 8 nucleotides matching TRBD2. The chain's CDR3 is CASSQDWSGRFEQYF. CDR3 sequence (DNA): TGCGCCAGCAGCCAAGATTGGAGCGGGAGATTCGAGCAGTACTTC.